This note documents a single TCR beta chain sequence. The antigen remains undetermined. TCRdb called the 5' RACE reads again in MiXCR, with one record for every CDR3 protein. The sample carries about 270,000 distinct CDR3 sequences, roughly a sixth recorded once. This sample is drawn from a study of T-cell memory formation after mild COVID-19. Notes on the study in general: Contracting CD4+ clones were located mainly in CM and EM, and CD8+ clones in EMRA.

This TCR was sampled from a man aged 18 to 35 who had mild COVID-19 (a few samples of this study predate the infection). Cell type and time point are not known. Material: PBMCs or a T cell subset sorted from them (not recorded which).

In nucleotides, the CDR3 is TGTGCCAGCAGCTTCGGAGGCGGGGGCTTCGGGGATACGCAGTATTTT. Residues: CASSFGGGGFGDTQYF. The rearrangement joins TRBV7-2 to TRBJ2-3, with a weak D call TRBD2 (7 bases). Per germline, CDR1 SGHTA and CDR2 FQGNSA. Trimming stripped 3 bases from V and 6 bases from J, with 19 bases between. CDR3 length: 16 amino acids.